This T cell receptor beta chain was sequenced for a study of blood T cell repertoires in COVID-19. Generated by immunoSEQ multiplex PCR, the TCRdb table keeps only in-frame clones and is missing some. Among roughly 200,000 clones listed, about 79% were seen once. The CDR3 length is 12 residues. V lost 4 bases and J lost 7, with 8 bases in between. Germline V lookup: CDR1 SEHNR, CDR2 FQNEAQ (reference sequence). Sequences were obtained from peripheral blood. The TCR was taken from a human donor in a cohort sampled during active COVID-19. The V and J genes are TRBV7-9 and TRBJ2-1, with D unresolved. CDR3 nucleotides: TGTGCCAGCAGCTCCGACTCAAATGAGCAGTTCTTC. This encodes CASSSDSNEQFF.